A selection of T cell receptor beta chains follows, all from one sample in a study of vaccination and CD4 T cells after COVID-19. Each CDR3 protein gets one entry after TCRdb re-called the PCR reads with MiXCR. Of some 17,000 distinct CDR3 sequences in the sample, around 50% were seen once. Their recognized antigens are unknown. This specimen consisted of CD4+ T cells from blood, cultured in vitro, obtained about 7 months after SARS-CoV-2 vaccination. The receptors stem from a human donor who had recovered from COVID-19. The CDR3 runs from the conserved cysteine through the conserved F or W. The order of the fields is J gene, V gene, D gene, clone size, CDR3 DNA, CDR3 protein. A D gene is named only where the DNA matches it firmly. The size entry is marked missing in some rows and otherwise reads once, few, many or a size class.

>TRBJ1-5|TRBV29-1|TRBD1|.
TGCAGCGTTGGGACAGGGGGCGATCAGCCCCAGCATTTT
CSVGTGGDQPQHF
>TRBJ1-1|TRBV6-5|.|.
TGTGCCAGCAGTTACGGAGGGGAAGAAGCTTTCTTT
CASSYGGEEAFF
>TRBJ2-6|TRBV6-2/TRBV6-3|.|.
TGTGCCAGCAGTTATGCTGGGGCCAACGTCCTGACTTTC
CASSYAGANVLTF
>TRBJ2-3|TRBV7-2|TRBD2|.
TGTGCCAGCAGCTTAGTTGCGGGAGGAAGCACAGATACGCAGTATTTT
CASSLVAGGSTDTQYF
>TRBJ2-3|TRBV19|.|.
TGTGCCAGTAAGAAAGTGTCAGGGGGGGTGGCAGATACGCAGTATTTT
CASKKVSGGVADTQYF
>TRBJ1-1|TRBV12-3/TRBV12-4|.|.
TGTGCCAGCACAACGTCGTGGGGGAACACTGAAGCTTTCTTT
CASTTSWGNTEAFF
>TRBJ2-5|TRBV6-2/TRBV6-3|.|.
TGTGCCAGCAGTTACTCTAGTCGGCTGCCTATGGTTGCAGAGACCCAGTACTTC
CASSYSSRLPMVAETQYF
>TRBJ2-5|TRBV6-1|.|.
TGTGCCAGCATCTGGGGGGGCGGGGAGACCCAGTACTTC
CASIWGGGETQYF
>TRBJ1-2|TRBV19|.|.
TGTGCCAGTGGGGGGCACAGGGAGATACATGGCTACACCTTC
CASGGHREIHGYTF
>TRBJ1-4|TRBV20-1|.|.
TGCAGTGCTAGAGGCTACAGGGTTCGAGAAAAACTGTTTTTT
CSARGYRVREKLFF
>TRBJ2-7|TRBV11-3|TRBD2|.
TGTGCCAGCAGCCCAATAGCGGGAGGGACCTACGAGCAGTACTTC
CASSPIAGGTYEQYF
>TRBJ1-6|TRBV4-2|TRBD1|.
TGTGCCAGCAGTGGCGGACAGGGAAGCACCTATAATTCACCCCTCCACTTT
CASSGGQGSTYNSPLHF
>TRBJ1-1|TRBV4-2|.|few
TGTGCCAGCAGCCAACACGGCCCCGGGGGAACTGAAGCTTTCTTT
CASSQHGPGGTEAFF
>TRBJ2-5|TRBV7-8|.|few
TGTGCCAGCAGCTTGGGGACCGGGGAGACCCAGTACTTC
CASSLGTGETQYF
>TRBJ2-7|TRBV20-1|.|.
TGCAGTGCTTTTGGGGCAGAGCAGTACTTC
CSAFGAEQYF
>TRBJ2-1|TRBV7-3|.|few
TGTGCCAGCAGCTTAGGTCCGAAGGATGAGCAGTTCTTC
CASSLGPKDEQFF
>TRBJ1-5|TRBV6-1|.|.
TGTGCCATTCCTCTGAGGCAACAGAATCAGCCCCAGCATTTT
CAIPLRQQNQPQHF
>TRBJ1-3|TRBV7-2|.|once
TGTGCCAGCCACCCCCGAGGAAGCTCTGGAAACACCATATATTTT
CASHPRGSSGNTIYF
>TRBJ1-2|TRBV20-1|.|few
TGCAGTGCTACACTCGACGGGGCGGGGGGCTACACCTTC
CSATLDGAGGYTF
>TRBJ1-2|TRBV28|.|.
TGTGCCAGCAGTTTGGGGCCGTTCCTTAACTATGGCTACACCTTC
CASSLGPFLNYGYTF
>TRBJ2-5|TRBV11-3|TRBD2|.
TGTGCCAGCAGCTTAGTCCGAGCTAGCGGAAGCCAAGAGACCCAGTACTTC
CASSLVRASGSQETQYF
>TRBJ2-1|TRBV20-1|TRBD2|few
TGCAGTGCTAGGGACAAAACTTTGCGGGGGAACAATGAGCAGTTCTTC
CSARDKTLRGNNEQFF
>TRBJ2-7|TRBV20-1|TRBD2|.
TGCAGTGCTAGAGATTTACTAGCGGGGACCTACGAGCAGTACTTC
CSARDLLAGTYEQYF
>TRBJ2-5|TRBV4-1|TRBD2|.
TGCGCCAGCAGCCAAGGGACTCCTCGGGGGGCCCAGTACTTC
CASSQGTPRGAQYF
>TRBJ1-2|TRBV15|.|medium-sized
TGTGCCACCAGCAGAGAACGGGGCTTCTATGGCTACACCTTC
CATSRERGFYGYTF
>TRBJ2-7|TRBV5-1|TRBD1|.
TGCGCCAGCAGCTCTACTCCAGGGGGAAGATCCTACGAGCAGTACTTC
CASSSTPGGRSYEQYF
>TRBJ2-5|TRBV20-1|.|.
TGCAGTGCTAGATTACTGGAGGAGACCCAGTACTTC
CSARLLEETQYF
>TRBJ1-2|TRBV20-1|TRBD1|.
TGCAGTGCTCCACAGGGGACGGGTAACTATGGCTACACCTTC
CSAPQGTGNYGYTF
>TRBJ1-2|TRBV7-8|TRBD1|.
TGTGCCAGCAGCGACCGGACAGGGTTCGCCCCTGGTGAGGACTTC
CASSDRTGFAPGEDF
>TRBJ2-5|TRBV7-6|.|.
TGTGCCAGCAGCTTAGTAGTGGCACAAGGGGAGGAGACCCAGTACTTC
CASSLVVAQGEETQYF
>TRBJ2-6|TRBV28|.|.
TGTGCCAGCAGTTTAGAAAGTGGGGCCAACGTCCTGACTTTC
CASSLESGANVLTF
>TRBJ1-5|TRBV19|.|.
.
CASSIASGRPYEQYFGPGNQPQHF
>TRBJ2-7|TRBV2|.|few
TGTGCCAGCAGTGAACCTCCAGAACAGGCCAGCTCCTACGAGCAGTACTTC
CASSEPPEQASSYEQYF
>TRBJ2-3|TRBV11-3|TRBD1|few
TGTGCCAGCAGCTCCCTGGACAGGGCGGATACGCAGTATTTT
CASSSLDRADTQYF
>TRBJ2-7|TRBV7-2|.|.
TGTGCCAGCAGCTTAGCGGGAGCGACCTCCTACGAGCAGTACTTC
CASSLAGATSYEQYF
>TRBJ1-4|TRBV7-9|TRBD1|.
TGTGCCAGCAGCTCCGGGACAGGGGATGAAAAACTGTTTTTT
CASSSGTGDEKLFF
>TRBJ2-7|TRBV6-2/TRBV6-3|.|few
TGTGCCAGCATCTCAGGGGCCCCTAGGAGCTCCTACGAGCAGTACTTC
CASISGAPRSSYEQYF
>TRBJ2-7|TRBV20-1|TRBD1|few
TGCAGTGCTAGTATTCGGACAGGTACATACGAGCAGTACTTC
CSASIRTGTYEQYF
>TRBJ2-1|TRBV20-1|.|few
TGCAGTGCTCGAGGGGGGGGAAACAGGGGACCCTCCTACAATGAGCAGTTCTTC
CSARGGGNRGPSYNEQFF
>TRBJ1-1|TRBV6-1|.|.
TGTGCCAGCACCCAGGACCCCATACGGGCTTTCTTT
CASTQDPIRAFF
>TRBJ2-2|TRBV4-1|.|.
TGCGCCAGCAGCCCCGTCGGGGGGCGCGGCGGGGAGCTGTTTTTT
CASSPVGGRGGELFF
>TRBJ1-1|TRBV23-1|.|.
TGCGCCAGCAGTCAAGAAGACACTGAAGCTTTCTTT
CASSQEDTEAFF
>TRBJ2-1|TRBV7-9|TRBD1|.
TGTGCCAGCAGCTTAGCGAGTGACAGGGGATCTCAGTTCTTC
CASSLASDRGSQFF
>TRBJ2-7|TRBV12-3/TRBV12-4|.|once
TGTGCCAGCAGTTTGGGGTTGTACGAGCAGTACTTC
CASSLGLYEQYF
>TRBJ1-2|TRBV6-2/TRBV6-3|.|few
TGTGCCAGCACCGATGTCCTCTATGGCTACACCTTC
CASTDVLYGYTF
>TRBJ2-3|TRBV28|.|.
TGTGCCAGCAGTCCAACGGGACTTACGGGGCAGTATTTT
CASSPTGLTGQYF
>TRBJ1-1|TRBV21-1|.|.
TGTGCCAGCAGCAAAGTGGATTTTTTCACAGGGGGGAAGCACACTGAAGCTTTCTTT
CASSKVDFFTGGKHTEAFF
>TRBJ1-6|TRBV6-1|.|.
TGTGCCAGCAGACAAACGTCCGGGACGGGCCTCAATTCACCCCTCCACTTT
CASRQTSGTGLNSPLHF
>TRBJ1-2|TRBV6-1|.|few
TGTGCCAGCACATCAGGATTTAACTATGGCTACACCTTC
CASTSGFNYGYTF
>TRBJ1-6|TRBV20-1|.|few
TGCAGTGCTACGCAGGGGCTAACACCCCTCCACTTT
CSATQGLTPLHF
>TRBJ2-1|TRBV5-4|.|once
TGTGCCAGCAGGATCGACAGCTACAATGAGCAGTTCTTC
CASRIDSYNEQFF